This record looks at one T cell receptor beta chain sequence and its context. The clone's antigen remains unknown. No quality values exist for individual bases; no much larger clone is one base distant. Patients with autoimmune disease history or receiving systemic immunosuppression were excluded from the trial. Peripheral blood for TCR sequencing was drawn from every dose cohort at baseline, at cycle 4 day 1 and at cycle 7 day 1. Samples came from an open-label, multicenter, first-in-human phase I dose-escalation trial of ivuxolimab. The trial enrolled adults with locally advanced or metastatic head and neck squamous cell, hepatocellular, melanoma or renal cell carcinoma. Before TCR sequencing, CD4+ and CD8+ T cells were separately sorted from peripheral blood. Genomic DNA was extracted from sorted cells for sequencing of the TCRbeta CDR3 region. TCRbeta CDR3 regions were sequenced using the immunoSEQ Assay. Imported from immuneACCESS, the table was reduced by TCRdb to in-frame sequences with V and J called. These copies leave out some clones; in studies compared against another copy, an unresolved V gene accounts for under half, and the cause of the remainder is not known. The sample table lists approximately 58,000 clones, about 81% of them with a count of one. 2% to 2.5% of the sample is in the top ten clones.

As encoded in the germline V gene, CDR1 is SGHNT while CDR2 is YENEEA. The CDR3, from cysteine to phenylalanine, totals 16 residues. Kept here is only the CDR3 DNA, which spans 48 bases and is read in frame from base 1. At the junction V is shortened by 1 base and J by 3 bases; bases outside the gene matches: 3. The sample is drawn from a study of OX40 agonist ivuxolimab in advanced cancers. For the wider study: Ivuxolimab, which targeted the costimulatory receptor OX40 (CD134), was an agonistic, fully human IgG2 monoclonal antibody. Intravenous ivuxolimab was administered to patients every 2 weeks at six dose levels: 0.01, 0.1, 0.3, 1.5, 3 and 10 mg/kg. Patients were allowed to have had prior anti-PD-1, anti-PD-L1 or anti-CTLA-4 therapy, and roughly two fifths of the dose-escalation patients had been treated with checkpoint inhibitors. The paper reports the monotherapy dose-escalation portion (N of about 47 patients) of the phase I ivuxolimab trial. The dose-escalation cohort was roughly 80% male with a mean age of approximately 60 years, ranging from roughly 20 to 85. Partial responses were achieved by three dose-escalation patients, of whom one had hepatocellular carcinoma and two had cutaneous melanoma. Of the roughly 50 dose-escalation patients, hepatocellular carcinoma was present in approximately 20, melanoma in some 15, renal cell carcinoma in 9 and head and neck cancer in 9. Peripheral TCRbeta sequencing was intended to test whether TCR sequence diversity was altered and clonal T-cell expansion was caused by ivuxolimab.

The investigation overall reported the following: Partial responders in the 0.1-3.0 mg/kg groups had among the lowest normalized peripheral clonal expansion, especially among CD8+ T cells. Clonal expansion of both CD4+ and CD8+ blood T cells was observed from baseline to week 6 at doses 0.1 to 3.0 mg/kg. After ivuxolimab, CD8+ T cells had more expanded clones than CD4+ T cells on average. Low levels of normalized T-cell clonal expansion were also shown by some nonresponding patients. The antigen specificity of the peripheral T cells that underwent clonal expansion was not determined.

The starting material was CD4+ or CD8+ T cells sorted from blood, obtained in a trial of the OX40 agonist ivuxolimab. This receptor chain uses TRBV11-3 and TRBJ2-2, with 9 bases in between that match TRBD1. The receptor was derived from an adult with an advanced solid tumor such as melanoma, head and neck, liver or kidney cancer. CDR3 protein: CASSLGDRVDTGELFF. The DNA reads as follows: TGTGCCAGCAGCTTAGGGGACAGGGTCGACACCGGGGAGCTGTTTTTT.